This is a list of T cell receptor beta chains from one sample in a study of blood T cell repertoires in COVID-19. The method was immunoSEQ multiplex PCR; TCRdb's version includes in-frame clones alone and lacks a portion of them. This sample has 94,000 or so clones, with around 90% found just once. The sample comprised peripheral blood. These TCRs come from a woman aged 80 or over with active COVID-19. Each CDR3 is given with its conserved first and last residue. Each record gives: clone size, D gene, J gene, V gene, CDR3 protein, CDR3 DNA. D genes are given only for firm matches. A row's size may be missing; if present it is once, few, many or a size class.

NA TRBD1 TRBJ2-3 TRBV6-1 CASSERDRGRTDTQYF TGTGCCAGCAGTGAAAGGGACAGGGGGCGGACAGATACGCAGTATTTT
few TRBD1 TRBJ1-1 TRBV11-1 CASSLAQGAAFEAFF TGTGCCAGCAGCTTAGCGCAGGGGGCGGCTTTTGAAGCTTTCTTT
NA TRBD2 TRBJ2-7 TRBV2 CASKKGLGTSGSQKSNEQYF TGTGCCAGCAAAAAGGGCCTCGGGACTAGCGGGAGTCAGAAGTCGAACGAGCAGTACTTC
NA NA TRBJ1-1 TRBV10-3 CAISESRTGKNTEAFF TGTGCCATCAGTGAGTCGAGAACAGGAAAGAACACTGAAGCTTTCTTT
few NA TRBJ1-2 TRBV28 CASSLRQISYGYTF TGTGCCAGCAGTTTGCGACAGATCAGCTATGGCTACACCTTC
NA NA TRBJ2-1 TRBV19 CASSKLVLHNEQFF TGTGCCAGTAGCAAACTAGTCCTTCACAATGAGCAGTTCTTC
NA TRBD2 TRBJ2-1 TRBV19 CASSISSGRSGPYNEQFF TGTGCCAGTAGTATCTCTAGCGGGAGATCGGGTCCCTACAATGAGCAGTTCTTC
NA NA TRBJ2-1 TRBV7-8 CASSLRNEQFF TGTGCCAGCAGCTTACGCAATGAGCAGTTCTTC
NA NA TRBJ1-2 TRBV28 CASSLRRGDGYTF TGTGCCAGCAGTTTAAGGAGGGGTGATGGCTACACCTTC
NA TRBD2 TRBJ2-1 TRBV6-5 CASRLAGSTNEQFF TGTGCCAGCAGACTAGCGGGATCGACCAATGAGCAGTTCTTC
NA NA TRBJ1-2 TRBV28 CASSTGLRYGYTF TGTGCCAGCAGTACAGGGTTGCGCTATGGCTACACCTTC
NA TRBD2 TRBJ2-7 TRBV5-4 CASSTRTSGTYEQYF TGTGCCAGCAGCACCAGGACTAGCGGAACCTACGAGCAGTACTTC
NA TRBD2 TRBJ2-3 TRBV29-1 CSVERGVGTDTQYF TGCAGCGTCGAACGGGGGGTTGGCACAGATACGCAGTATTTT
NA NA TRBJ2-3 TRBV21-1 CASSVRGQWADTQYF TGTGCCAGCAGCGTGAGGGGGCAGTGGGCAGATACGCAGTATTTT
NA NA TRBJ2-1 TRBV11-3 CASSFYGGEQFF TGTGCCAGCAGCTTCTACGGAGGTGAGCAGTTCTTC
NA NA TRBJ2-3 TRBV7-9 CASSGGATSTDTQYF TGTGCCAGCAGCGGGGGGGCTACTAGCACAGATACGCAGTATTTT
NA NA TRBJ2-4 TRBV20-1 CQLRRGNIQYF TGCCAACTCCGCAGAGGAAACATTCAGTACTTC
NA TRBD2 TRBJ2-1 TRBV5-4 CASSLDFTGGHNEQFF TGTGCCAGCAGCTTGGATTTCACGGGAGGGCACAATGAGCAGTTCTTC
NA TRBD1 TRBJ2-7 TRBV7-8 CASSSLWGLAQGNLAEQYF TGTGCCAGCAGCTCATTATGGGGGTTGGCACAGGGGAATCTAGCCGAGCAGTACTTC
NA TRBD1 TRBJ2-1 TRBV6-6 CASGQGTGGYYNEQFF TGTGCCAGCGGACAGGGGACAGGGGGGTACTACAATGAGCAGTTCTTC
NA NA TRBJ2-3 TRBV9 CASSFRTGYTDTQYF TGTGCCAGCAGCTTCCGGACTGGCTACACAGATACGCAGTATTTT
once TRBD1 TRBJ1-6 TRBV2 CASSVRRQGAGGNSPLHF TGTGCCAGCAGTGTACGCAGACAGGGGGCAGGAGGCAATTCACCCCTCCACTTT